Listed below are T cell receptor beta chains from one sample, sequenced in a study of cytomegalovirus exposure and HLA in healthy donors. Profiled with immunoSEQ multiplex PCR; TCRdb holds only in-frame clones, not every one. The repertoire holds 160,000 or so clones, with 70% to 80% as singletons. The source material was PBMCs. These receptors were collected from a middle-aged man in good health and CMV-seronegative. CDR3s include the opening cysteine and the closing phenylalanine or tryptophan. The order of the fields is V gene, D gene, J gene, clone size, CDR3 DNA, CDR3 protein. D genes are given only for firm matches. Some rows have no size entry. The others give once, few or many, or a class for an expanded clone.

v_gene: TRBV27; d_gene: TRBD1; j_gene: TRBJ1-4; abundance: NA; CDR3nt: TGTGCCAGCAGTCGACAGGGCCTTAATGAAAAACTGTTTTTT; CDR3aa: CASSRQGLNEKLFF
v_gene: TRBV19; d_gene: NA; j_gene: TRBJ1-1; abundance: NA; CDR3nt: TGTGCCAGTAAGAAGCAGGGCCCCGACCCTGATGGCACTGAAGCTTTCTTT; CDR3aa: CASKKQGPDPDGTEAFF
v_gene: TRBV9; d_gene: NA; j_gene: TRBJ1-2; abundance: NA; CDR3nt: TGTGCCAGCAGCGGACGGGTTGACTATGGCTACACCTTC; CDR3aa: CASSGRVDYGYTF
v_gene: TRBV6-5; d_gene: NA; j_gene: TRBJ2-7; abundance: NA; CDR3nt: TGTGCCAGCAGTTACGTGGCCCAGGGGTTCCCCTACGAGCAGTACTTC; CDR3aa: CASSYVAQGFPYEQYF
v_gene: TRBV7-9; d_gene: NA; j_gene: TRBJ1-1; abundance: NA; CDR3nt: TGTGCCAGCAGCTGGTTGGGGTCGGACTCCCCCACTGAAGCTTTCTTT; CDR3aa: CASSWLGSDSPTEAFF
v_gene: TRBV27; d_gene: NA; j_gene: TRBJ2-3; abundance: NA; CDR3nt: TGTGCCAGCAGTTTTTCGGGTTTTCATACGCAGTATTTT; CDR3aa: CASSFSGFHTQYF
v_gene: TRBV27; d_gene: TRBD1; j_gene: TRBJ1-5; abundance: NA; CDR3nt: TGTGCCAGCAATCACAGGGGACGCAATCAGCCCCAGCATTTT; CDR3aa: CASNHRGRNQPQHF
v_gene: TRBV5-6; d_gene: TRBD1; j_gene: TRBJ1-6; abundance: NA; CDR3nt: TGTGCCAGCAGCCCGATATTACAGGGGGAGGGATCACCCCTCCACTTT; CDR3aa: CASSPILQGEGSPLHF
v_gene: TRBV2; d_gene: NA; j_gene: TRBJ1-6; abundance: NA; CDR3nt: TGTGCCAGCAGGCAGGGTCTCTATAATTCACCCCTCCACTTT; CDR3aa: CASRQGLYNSPLHF
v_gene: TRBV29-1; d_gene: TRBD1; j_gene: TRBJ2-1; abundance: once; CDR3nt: TGCAGCGTGGGACAGATATACAATGAGCAGTTCTTC; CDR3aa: CSVGQIYNEQFF
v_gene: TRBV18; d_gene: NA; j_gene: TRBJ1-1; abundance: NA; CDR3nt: TGTGCCAGCTCACAAGGACAGACCACTGAAGCTTTCTTT; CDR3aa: CASSQGQTTEAFF